This TCR beta chain was documented in a study of T cell repertoires in cytomegalovirus infection. This clonotype has more than one count but fewer than ten. Its target is not known. Each CDR3 protein gets one entry after TCRdb re-called the reads with MiXCR. Among about 770,000 distinct CDR3 sequences, 29% were seen once, and the ten largest hold under 15%. This CDR3 comprises 15 residues. V lost 2 bases to trimming and J lost 3 bases; unmatched junction nucleotides: 3. The germline V gene encodes CDR1 MNHEY and CDR2 SVGAGI. This TCR came from a human donor in good health (CMV status not recorded). Some clones in this sample may be carry-over from other donors' samples. The sequenced sample was cultured CD8+ T cells from PBMCs, obtained from culture after CMV antigen stimulation. This chain links TRBV6-5 with TRBJ2-4; TRBD1 matches at 8 bases. The CDR3 here is CASSYGTGNKNIQYF. CDR3 in DNA: TGTGCCAGCAGTTACGGGACAGGAAACAAAAACATTCAGTACTTC.